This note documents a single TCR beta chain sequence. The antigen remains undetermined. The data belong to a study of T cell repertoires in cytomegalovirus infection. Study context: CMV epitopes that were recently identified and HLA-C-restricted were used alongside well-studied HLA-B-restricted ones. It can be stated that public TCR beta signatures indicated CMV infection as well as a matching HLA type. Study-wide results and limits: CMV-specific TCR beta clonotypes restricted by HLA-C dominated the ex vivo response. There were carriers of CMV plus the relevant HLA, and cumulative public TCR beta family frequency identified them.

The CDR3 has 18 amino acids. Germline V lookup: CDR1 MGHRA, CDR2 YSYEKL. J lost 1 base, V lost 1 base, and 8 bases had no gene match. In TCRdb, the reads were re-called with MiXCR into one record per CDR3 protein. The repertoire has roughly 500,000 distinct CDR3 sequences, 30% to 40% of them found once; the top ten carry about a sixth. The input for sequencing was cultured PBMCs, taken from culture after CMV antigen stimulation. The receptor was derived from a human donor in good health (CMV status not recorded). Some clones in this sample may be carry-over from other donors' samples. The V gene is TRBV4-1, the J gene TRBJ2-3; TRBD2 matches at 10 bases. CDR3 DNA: TGCGCCAGCAGCCAAGTCGGAGCGGGAGGGCCGGGCACAGATACGCAGTATTTT. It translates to CASSQVGAGGPGTDTQYF.